In its sample, the clone carrying this TCR beta chain was seen a few times. Its antigen is not known. Its ends do not fully match the called genes, so a read error is possible. This sample stems from a study of post-analysis software for immune sequencing data. Study at large: Clinical courses comprised relapsing-remitting, secondary progressive and progressive-relapsing multiple sclerosis. Study observations and caveats: In multiple sclerosis, normalized Chao1 diversity was significantly below that of controls. When patients were compared with controls, 5 or 6 TRBV segments were more frequent, TRBV5-6, TRBV5-1 and TRBV20-1 among them.

TCR beta cDNA libraries included unique molecular identifiers. The yield from about 1 to 10 million T cells was 500,000 or so cDNA molecules in total. TCRdb reprocessed the PCR reads via MiXCR and lists one record per CDR3 protein. The sample has approximately 440,000 distinct CDR3 sequences, around 40% seen once. The CDR3 loop spans 15 amino acids. Germline CDR1 is SGHKS and CDR2 is YYEKEE (reference sequence). The TCR originated in a girl aged 10 to 17 with multiple sclerosis. The sequenced sample consisted of blood. The chain uses TRBV5-5 and TRBJ2-3, with TRBD2 as a possible D gene (5 bases). CDR3 in DNA: TGTGCCAGCAGCTTGGACGGATCTAGCACAGATACGCTGTATTTT. It encodes CASSLDGSSTDTLYF.